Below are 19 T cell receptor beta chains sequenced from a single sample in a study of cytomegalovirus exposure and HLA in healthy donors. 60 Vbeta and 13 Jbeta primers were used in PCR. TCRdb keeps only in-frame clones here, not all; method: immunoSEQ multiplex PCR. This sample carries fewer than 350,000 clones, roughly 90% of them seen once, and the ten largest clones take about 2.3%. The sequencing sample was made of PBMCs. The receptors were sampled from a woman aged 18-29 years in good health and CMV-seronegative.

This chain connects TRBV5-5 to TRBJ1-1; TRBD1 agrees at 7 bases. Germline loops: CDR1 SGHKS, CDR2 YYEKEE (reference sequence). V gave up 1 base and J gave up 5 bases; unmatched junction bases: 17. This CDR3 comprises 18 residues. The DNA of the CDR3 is TGTGCCAGCAGCTTGCGTACCTGGGGACAGTCTCGAGGGACTGAAGCTTTCTTT. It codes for CASSLRTWGQSRGTEAFF. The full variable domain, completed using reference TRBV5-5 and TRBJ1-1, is DAGVTQSPTHLIKTRGQQVTLRCSPISGHKSVSWYQQVLGQGPQFIFQYYEKEERGRGNFPDRFSARQFPNYSSELNVNALLLGDSALYLCASSLRTWGQSRGTEAFFGQGTRLTVV.

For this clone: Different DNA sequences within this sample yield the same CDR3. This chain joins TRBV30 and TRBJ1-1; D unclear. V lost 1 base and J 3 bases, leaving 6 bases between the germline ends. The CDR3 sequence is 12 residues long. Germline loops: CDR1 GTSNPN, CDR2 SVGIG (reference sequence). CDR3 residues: CAWSDRDTEAFF. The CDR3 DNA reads TGTGCCTGGAGTGACAGAGACACTGAAGCTTTCTTT.

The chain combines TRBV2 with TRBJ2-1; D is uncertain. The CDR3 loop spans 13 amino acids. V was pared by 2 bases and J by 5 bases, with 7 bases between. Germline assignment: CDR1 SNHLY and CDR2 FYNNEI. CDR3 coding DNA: TGTGCCAGCAGTGAATTCGCGGACAATGAGCAGTTCTTC. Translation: CASSEFADNEQFF. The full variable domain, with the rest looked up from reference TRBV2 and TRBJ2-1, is EPEVTQTPSHQVTQMGQEVILRCVPISNHLYFYWYRQILGQKVEFLVSFYNNEISEKSEIFDDQFSVERPDGSNFTLKIRSTKLEDSAMYFCASSEFADNEQFFGPGTRLTVL.

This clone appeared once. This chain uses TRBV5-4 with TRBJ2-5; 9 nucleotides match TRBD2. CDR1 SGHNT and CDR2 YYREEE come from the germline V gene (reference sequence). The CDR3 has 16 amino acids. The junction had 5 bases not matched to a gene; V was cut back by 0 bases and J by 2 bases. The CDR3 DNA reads TGTGCCAGCAGCTTGGGTGGCGCGGGGGGGCAAGAGACCCAGTACTTC. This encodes CASSLGGAGGQETQYF. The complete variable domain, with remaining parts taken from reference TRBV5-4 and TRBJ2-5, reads ETGVTQSPTHLIKTRGQQVTLRCSSQSGHNTVSWYQQALGQGPQFIFQYYREEENGRGNFPPRFSGLQFPNYSSELNVNALELDDSALYLCASSLGGAGGQETQYFGPGTRLLVL.

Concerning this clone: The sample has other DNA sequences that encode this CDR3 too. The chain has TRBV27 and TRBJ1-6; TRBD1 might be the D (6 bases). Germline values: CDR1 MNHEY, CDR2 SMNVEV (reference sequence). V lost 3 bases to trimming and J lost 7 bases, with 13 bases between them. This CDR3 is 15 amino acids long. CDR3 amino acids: CASSFEGQWNSPLHF. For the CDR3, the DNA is TGTGCCAGCAGTTTCGAAGGACAGTGGAATTCACCCCTCCACTTT.

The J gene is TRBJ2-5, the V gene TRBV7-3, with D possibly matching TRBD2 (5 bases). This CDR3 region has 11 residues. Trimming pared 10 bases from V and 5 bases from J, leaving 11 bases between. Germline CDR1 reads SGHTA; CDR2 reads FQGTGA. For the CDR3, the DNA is TGTGCCACCGGGAATGGGGAGACCCAGTACTTC. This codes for CATGNGETQYF.

The CDR3 region is CASSLGGSGNTEAFF. For the CDR3, the DNA is TGTGCCAGCTCCCTAGGCGGGTCTGGTAACACTGAAGCTTTCTTT. This chain links TRBV18 with TRBJ1-1; no clear D. This CDR3 region has 15 residues. V was trimmed by 6 bases and J by 2 bases, leaving 16 bases between them. The germline V gene encodes CDR1 KGHSH and CDR2 LQKENI.

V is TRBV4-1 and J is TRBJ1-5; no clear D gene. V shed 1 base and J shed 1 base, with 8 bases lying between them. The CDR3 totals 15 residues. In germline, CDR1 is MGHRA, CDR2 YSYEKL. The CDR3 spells CASSQVSASNQPQHF. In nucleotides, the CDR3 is TGCGCCAGCAGCCAAGTAAGCGCCAGCAATCAGCCCCAGCATTTT.

The CDR3 sequence: CASIRVRTVLNQPQHF. DNA of the CDR3: TGTGCCAGCATCCGAGTAAGGACAGTTTTAAATCAGCCCCAGCATTTT. J is TRBJ1-5 and V is TRBV2, with D possibly matching TRBD1 (6 bases). CDR1 and CDR2 (germline): SNHLY, FYNNEI. This CDR3 contains 16 residues. The ends were cut back, 7 bases at V and 4 bases at J, with 20 bases in the middle.

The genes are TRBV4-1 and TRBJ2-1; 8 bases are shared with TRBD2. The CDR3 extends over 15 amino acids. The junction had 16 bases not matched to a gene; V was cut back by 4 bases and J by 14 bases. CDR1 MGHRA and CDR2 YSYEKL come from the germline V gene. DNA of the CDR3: TGCGCCAGCAGCCCTGCAGGGACTAGTCAGTCGGCGGAGTTCTTC. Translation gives CASSPAGTSQSAEFF.

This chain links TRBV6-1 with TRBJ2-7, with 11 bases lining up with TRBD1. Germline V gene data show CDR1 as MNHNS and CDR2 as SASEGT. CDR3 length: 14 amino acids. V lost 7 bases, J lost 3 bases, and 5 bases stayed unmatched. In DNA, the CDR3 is TGTGCCAGCATACGGGGACAGGGGGTCTACGAGCAGTACTTC. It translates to CASIRGQGVYEQYF.

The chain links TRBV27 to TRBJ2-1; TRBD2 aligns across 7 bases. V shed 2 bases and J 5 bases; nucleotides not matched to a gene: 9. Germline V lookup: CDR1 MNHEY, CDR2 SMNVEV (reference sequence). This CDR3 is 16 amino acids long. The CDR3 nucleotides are TGTGCCAGCAGTTTAGTCGGCGGGGGACCCCACAATGAGCAGTTCTTC. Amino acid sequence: CASSLVGGGPHNEQFF.

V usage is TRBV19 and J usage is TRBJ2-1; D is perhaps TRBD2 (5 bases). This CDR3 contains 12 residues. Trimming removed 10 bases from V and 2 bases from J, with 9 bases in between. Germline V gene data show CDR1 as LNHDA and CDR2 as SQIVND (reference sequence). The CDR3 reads CATSGTYNEQFF. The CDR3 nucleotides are TGTGCCACCTCCGGGACCTACAATGAGCAGTTCTTC.

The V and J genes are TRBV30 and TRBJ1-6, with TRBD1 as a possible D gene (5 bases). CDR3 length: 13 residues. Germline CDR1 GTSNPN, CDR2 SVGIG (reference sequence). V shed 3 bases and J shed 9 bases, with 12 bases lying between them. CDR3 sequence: CAWSRVVSSPLHF. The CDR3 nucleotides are TGTGCCTGGAGCAGGGTAGTAAGTTCACCCCTCCACTTT.

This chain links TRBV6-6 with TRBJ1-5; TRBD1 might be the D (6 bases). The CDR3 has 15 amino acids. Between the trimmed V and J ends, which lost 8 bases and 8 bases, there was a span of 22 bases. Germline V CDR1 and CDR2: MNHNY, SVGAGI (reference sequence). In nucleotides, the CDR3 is TGTGCCAGCGGAGGGGGGGGGCTTGGAGGGGAGCCCCAGCATTTT. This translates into CASGGGGLGGEPQHF.

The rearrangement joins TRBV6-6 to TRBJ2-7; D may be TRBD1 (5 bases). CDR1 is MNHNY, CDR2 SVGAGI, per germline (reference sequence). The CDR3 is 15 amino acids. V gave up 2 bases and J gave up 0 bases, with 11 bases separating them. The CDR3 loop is CASSYDSRSSYEQYF. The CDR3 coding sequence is TGTGCCAGCAGTTACGACAGCCGAAGCTCCTACGAGCAGTACTTC.

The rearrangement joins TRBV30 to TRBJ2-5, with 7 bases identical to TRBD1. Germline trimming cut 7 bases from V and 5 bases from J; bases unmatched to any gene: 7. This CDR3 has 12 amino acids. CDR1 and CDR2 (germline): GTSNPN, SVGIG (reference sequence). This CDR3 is CAFGTVTETQYF. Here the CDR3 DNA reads TGTGCCTTCGGGACAGTAACGGAGACCCAGTACTTC. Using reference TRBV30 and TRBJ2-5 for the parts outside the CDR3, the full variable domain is SQTIHQWPATLVQPVGSPLSLECTVEGTSNPNLYWYRQAAGRGLQLLFYSVGIGQISSEVPQNLSASRPQDRQFILSSKKLLLSDSGFYLCAFGTVTETQYFGPGTRLLVL.

CDR3 DNA: TGTGCCAGCAGTTTAGAGCCAGGGGGGAATTCACCCCTCCACTTT. This gives the protein CASSLEPGGNSPLHF. This rearrangement joins TRBV27 to TRBJ1-6; 7 nucleotides match TRBD1. With V trimmed by 2 bases and J by 7 bases, 5 bases remained unmatched. CDR1 MNHEY and CDR2 SMNVEV come from the germline V gene (reference sequence). This CDR3 spans 15 amino acids.

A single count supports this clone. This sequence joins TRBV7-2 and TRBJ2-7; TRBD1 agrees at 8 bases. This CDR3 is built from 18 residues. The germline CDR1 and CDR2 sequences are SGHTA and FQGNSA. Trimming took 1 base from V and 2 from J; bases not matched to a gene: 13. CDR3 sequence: CASSLGLGRGPITYEQYF. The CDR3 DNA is TGTGCCAGCAGCTTAGGCTTAGGCAGGGGGCCAATCACCTACGAGCAGTACTTC.